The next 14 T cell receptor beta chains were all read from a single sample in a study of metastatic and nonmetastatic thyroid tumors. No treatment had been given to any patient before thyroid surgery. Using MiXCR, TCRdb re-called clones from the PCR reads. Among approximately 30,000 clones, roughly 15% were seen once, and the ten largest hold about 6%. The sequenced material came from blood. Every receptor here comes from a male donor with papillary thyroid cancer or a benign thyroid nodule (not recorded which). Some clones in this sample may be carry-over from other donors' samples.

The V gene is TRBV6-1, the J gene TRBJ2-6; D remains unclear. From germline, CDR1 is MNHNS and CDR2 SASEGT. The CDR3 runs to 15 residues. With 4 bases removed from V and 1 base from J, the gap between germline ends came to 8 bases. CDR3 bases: TGTGCCAGCAGTGGCCAGAATTCTGGGGCCAACGTCCTGACTTTC. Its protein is CASSGQNSGANVLTF.

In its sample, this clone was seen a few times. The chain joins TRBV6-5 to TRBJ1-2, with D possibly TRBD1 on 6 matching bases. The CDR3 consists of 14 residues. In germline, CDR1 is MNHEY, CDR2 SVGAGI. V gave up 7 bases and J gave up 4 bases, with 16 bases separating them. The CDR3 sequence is CASISYTGSYGYTF. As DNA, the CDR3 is TGTGCCAGCATTTCCTACACAGGGAGCTATGGCTACACCTTC.

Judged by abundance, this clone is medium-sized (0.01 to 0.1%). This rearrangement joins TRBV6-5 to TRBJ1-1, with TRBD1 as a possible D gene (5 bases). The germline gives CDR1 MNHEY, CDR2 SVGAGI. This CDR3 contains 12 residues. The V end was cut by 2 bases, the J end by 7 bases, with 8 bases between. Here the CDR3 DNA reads TGTGCCAGCAGTTACCTAGGGGATGAAGCTTTCTTT. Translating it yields CASSYLGDEAFF.

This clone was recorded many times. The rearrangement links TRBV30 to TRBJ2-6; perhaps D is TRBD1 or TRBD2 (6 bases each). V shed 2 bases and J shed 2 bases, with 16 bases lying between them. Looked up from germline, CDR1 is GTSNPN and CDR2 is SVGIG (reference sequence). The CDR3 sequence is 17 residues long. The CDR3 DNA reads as TGTGCCTGGAGTCGTCGAGGGGGGTTGGCTGGGGCCAACGTCCTGACTTTC. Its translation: CAWSRRGGLAGANVLTF.

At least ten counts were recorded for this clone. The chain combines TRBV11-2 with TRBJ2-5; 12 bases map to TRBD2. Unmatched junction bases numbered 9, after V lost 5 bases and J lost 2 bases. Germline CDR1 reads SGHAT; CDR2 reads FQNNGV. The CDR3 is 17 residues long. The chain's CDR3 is CASSLRPGTSGQETQYF. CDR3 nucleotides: TGTGCCAGCAGCCTCCGGCCCGGGACTAGCGGGCAAGAGACCCAGTACTTC.

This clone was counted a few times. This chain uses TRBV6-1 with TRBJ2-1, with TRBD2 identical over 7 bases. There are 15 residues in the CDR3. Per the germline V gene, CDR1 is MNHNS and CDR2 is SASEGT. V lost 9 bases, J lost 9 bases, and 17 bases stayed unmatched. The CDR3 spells CARSSRGRGTSEQFF. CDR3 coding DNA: TGTGCCAGAAGCTCTAGAGGGAGGGGAACCTCTGAGCAGTTCTTC.

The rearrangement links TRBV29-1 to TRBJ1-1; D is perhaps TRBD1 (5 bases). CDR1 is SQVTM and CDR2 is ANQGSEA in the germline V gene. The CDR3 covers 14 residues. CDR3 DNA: TGCTGGGTCGCCCAATGGATAGGGGACACTGAAGCTTTCTTT. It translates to CWVAQWIGDTEAFF.

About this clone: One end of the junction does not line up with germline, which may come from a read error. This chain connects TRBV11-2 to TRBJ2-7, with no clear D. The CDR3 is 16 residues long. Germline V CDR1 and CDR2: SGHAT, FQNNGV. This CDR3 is CASSLEAWGISYEQYF. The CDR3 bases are TGTGCCAGCAGCTTAGAGGCGTGGGGAATCTCCTATGAGCAGTACTTC.

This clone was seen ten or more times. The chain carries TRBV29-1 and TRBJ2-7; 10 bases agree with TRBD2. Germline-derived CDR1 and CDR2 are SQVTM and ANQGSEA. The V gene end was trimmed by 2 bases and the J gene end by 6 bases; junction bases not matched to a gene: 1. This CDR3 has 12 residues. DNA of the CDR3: TGCAGCGTTGAACTAGCGGGAGCCGAGCAGTACTTC. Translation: CSVELAGAEQYF.

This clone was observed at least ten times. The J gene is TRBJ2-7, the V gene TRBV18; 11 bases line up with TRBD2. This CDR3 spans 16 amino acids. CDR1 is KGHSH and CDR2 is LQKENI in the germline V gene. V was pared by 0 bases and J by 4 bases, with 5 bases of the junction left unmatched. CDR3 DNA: TGTGCCAGCTCACCACCTCAACTAGCGGGAGAGTACGAGCAGTACTTC. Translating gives CASSPPQLAGEYEQYF.

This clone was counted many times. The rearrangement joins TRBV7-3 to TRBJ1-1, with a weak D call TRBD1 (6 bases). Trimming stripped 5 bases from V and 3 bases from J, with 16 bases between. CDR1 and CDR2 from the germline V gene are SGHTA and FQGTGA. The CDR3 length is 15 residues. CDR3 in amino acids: CASSKEGGRDTEAFF. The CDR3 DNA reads TGTGCCAGCAGCAAAGAAGGGGGTAGAGACACTGAAGCTTTCTTT. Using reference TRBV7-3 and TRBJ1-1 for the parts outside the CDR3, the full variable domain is GAGVSQTPSNKVTEKGKYVELRCDPISGHTALYWYRQSLGQGPEFLIYFQGTGAADDSGLPNDRFFAVRPEGSVSTLKIQRTERGDSAVYLCASSKEGGRDTEAFFGQGTRLTVV.

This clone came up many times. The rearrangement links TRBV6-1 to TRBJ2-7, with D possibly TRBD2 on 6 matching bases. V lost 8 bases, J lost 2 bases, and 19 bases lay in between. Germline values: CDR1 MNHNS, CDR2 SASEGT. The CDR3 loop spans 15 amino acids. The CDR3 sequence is CASGARGNFAYEQYF. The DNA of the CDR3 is TGTGCCAGCGGAGCCCGGGGGAATTTCGCCTACGAGCAGTACTTC.

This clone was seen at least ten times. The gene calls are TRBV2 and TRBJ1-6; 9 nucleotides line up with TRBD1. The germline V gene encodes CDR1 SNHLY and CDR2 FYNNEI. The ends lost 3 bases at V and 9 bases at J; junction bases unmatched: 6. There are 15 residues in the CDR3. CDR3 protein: CASSEMGQGGSPLHF. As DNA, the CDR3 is TGTGCCAGCAGTGAGATGGGACAGGGAGGTTCACCCCTCCACTTT. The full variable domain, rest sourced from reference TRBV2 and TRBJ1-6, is EPEVTQTPSHQVTQMGQEVILRCVPISNHLYFYWYRQILGQKVEFLVSFYNNEISEKSEIFDDQFSVERPDGSNFTLKIRSTKLEDSAMYFCASSEMGQGGSPLHFGNGTRLTVT.

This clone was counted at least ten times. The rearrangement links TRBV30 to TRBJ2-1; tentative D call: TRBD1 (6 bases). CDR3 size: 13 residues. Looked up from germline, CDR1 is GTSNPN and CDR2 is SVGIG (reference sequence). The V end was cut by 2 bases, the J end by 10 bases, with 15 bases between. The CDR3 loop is CAWSPRDIREQFF. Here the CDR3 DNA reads TGTGCCTGGAGTCCAAGGGACATTCGGGAGCAGTTCTTC.